These 14 T cell receptor beta chains originate from one sample sequenced in a study of blood T cells in healthy people across ages. Together with a sample-barcoded 5' primer, a J-beta primer mix was included in a second PCR lasting 7 to 11 cycles. One entry per CDR3 protein, called by TCRdb with MiXCR from the 5' RACE reads. The data contain approximately 830,000 distinct CDR3 sequences, under 80% of them seen just once; the ten biggest clones take up about 30%. The specimen was blood. Receptors originate from a young man in good health.

This clonotype was seen a few times. This chain links TRBV4-3 with TRBJ2-3, with 7 bases identical to TRBD2. Germline V gene data show CDR1 as LGHNA and CDR2 as YSLEER. CDR3 length: 16 amino acids. Trimming removed 1 base from V and 0 bases from J; junction bases left unmatched: 4. The CDR3 loop is CASSQGRGGSTDTQYF. CDR3 DNA: TGCGCCAGCAGCCAAGGGCGCGGGGGTAGCACAGATACGCAGTATTTT.

The chain uses TRBV20-1 and TRBJ1-6, with 10 bases lining up with TRBD1. The germline V gene has CDR1 DFQATT and CDR2 SNEGSKA (reference sequence). The CDR3 is made up of 17 amino acids. V lost 0 bases, J lost 6 bases, and 8 bases stayed unmatched. The CDR3 protein is CSARDIDRGRINSPLHF. As DNA, the CDR3 is TGCAGTGCTAGAGATATAGACAGGGGGCGTATTAATTCACCCCTCCACTTT.

This clonotype was counted between two and nine times. The CDR3 DNA reads TGTGCCAGCAGCTTGGGGAGCCGGGGGGGTCAAGAGACCCAGTACTTC. Its translation: CASSLGSRGGQETQYF. The chain couples TRBV7-2 to TRBJ2-5; TRBD2 matches at 8 bases. Germline CDR1 reads SGHTA; CDR2 reads FQGNSA. The CDR3 is 16 amino acids. The V and J ends lost 3 bases and 2 bases, in that order; junction bases with no gene match: 8.

This clonotype was seen more than once but under ten times. The chain recombines TRBV4-2 with TRBJ2-7; TRBD2 agrees at 12 bases. This CDR3 contains 14 residues. Trimming took 3 bases from V and 6 from J; bases not matched to a gene: 3. Germline V gives CDR1 LGHNA, CDR2 YNFKEQ. DNA for the CDR3: TGTGCCAGCAGCCAGGAGACTAGCGGGGGCGAGCAGTACTTC. This codes for CASSQETSGGEQYF.

The chain is built from TRBV12-3 or TRBV12-4 and TRBJ2-7, with a tentative D call TRBD2 (6 bases). The CDR3 spans 13 residues. Trimming removed 5 bases at V and 6 bases at J, with 14 bases between. The CDR3, as DNA: TGTGCCAGCAGTGCAGAGGTGGGACTCGAGCAGTACTTC. Amino acids: CASSAEVGLEQYF.

CDR3 sequence: CATSRTLATYEQYF. The CDR3 nucleotides are TGTGCCACCAGCCGGACACTAGCGACCTACGAGCAGTACTTC. The chain combines TRBV15 with TRBJ2-7; 7 bases are a match to TRBD2. V shed 5 bases, J shed 2 bases, and the junction held 6 bases outside the gene matches. Germline V CDR1 and CDR2: LNHNV, YYDKDF (reference sequence). The length of the CDR3 is 14 residues.

This clonotype has just one count. This chain uses TRBV13 with TRBJ2-1; D tentatively reads TRBD1 or TRBD2 (7 bases each). The V gene's germline CDR1 is PRHDT and CDR2 FYEKMQ (reference sequence). V was clipped by 0 bases and J by 6 bases, with 15 bases between them. The CDR3 totals 16 residues. CDR3 DNA: TGTGCCAGCAGCTTAGGCCTCAGGGGGGGGCCCAATGAGCAGTTCTTC. It codes for CASSLGLRGGPNEQFF.

The chain couples TRBV21-1 to TRBJ2-3; TRBD1, as called in the table, went unchecked against the DNA. TRBV21-1 is an annotated pseudogene. The CDR3 length is 20 residues. This CDR3 reads CASSKASAGGTGPGTDTQYF. As DNA, the CDR3 is TGTGCCAGCAGCAAAGCCTCCGCTGGGGGGACAGGCCCCGGCACAGATACGCAGTATTTT.

As to this clonotype: At one end the junction does not follow the germline gene, possibly because of a read error. The chain uses TRBV7-2 and TRBJ1-3; 8 nucleotides match TRBD1. Per the germline V gene, CDR1 is SGHTA and CDR2 is FQGNSA. The CDR3 covers 15 residues. CDR3 DNA sequence: TGCGCCAGCAGCTCCGCCCGACAGGGGATAAACACCATATATTTT. Translation: CASSSARQGINTIYF.

The chain has TRBV7-2 and TRBJ2-7; no reliable D call. CDR1 is SGHTA, CDR2 FQGNSA, per germline. This CDR3 region has 13 residues. Trimming took 5 bases from V and 1 from J, leaving 9 bases between them. CDR3 sequence reads: CASSHLGSYEQYF. Written as DNA, the CDR3 is TGTGCCAGCAGCCATCTAGGGTCCTACGAGCAGTACTTC.

The J gene is TRBJ2-6, the V gene TRBV20-1; 8 bases map to TRBD2. Germline V gene sequence: CDR1 DFQATT, CDR2 SNEGSKA (reference sequence). V lost 3 bases, J lost 3 bases, and 4 bases stayed unmatched. The CDR3 is made up of 15 amino acids. The CDR3 sequence is CSARRAGDGANVLTF. The CDR3 DNA is TGCAGTGCTAGGCGAGCGGGGGATGGGGCCAACGTCCTGACTTTC.

The chain carries TRBV20-1 and TRBJ1-5; 8 bases agree with TRBD1. Germline values: CDR1 DFQATT, CDR2 SNEGSKA (reference sequence). J gave up 7 bases and V 0 bases, and 11 bases lay outside the gene matches. This CDR3 has 16 residues. For the CDR3, the DNA is TGCAGTGCTAGAGATCGGGGCAGGGGGCCAGGACAGCCCCAGCATTTT. The encoded protein is CSARDRGRGPGQPQHF.

This clonotype has only a few counts. V and J are TRBV15 and TRBJ1-1; D call uncertain. Trimming took 6 bases from V and 4 from J, leaving 15 bases between them. Germline V lookup: CDR1 LNHNV, CDR2 YYDKDF (reference sequence). The CDR3 spans 14 residues. The CDR3 here is CATRKGGSSTEAFF. Here the CDR3 DNA reads TGTGCCACCAGGAAGGGAGGGTCATCCACTGAAGCTTTCTTT.

The chain uses TRBV6-5 and TRBJ2-5, with unresolved D. This CDR3 has 13 residues. The V end was cut by 5 bases, the J end by 4 bases, with 11 bases between. Germline CDR1 is MNHEY and CDR2 is SVGAGI. CDR3 sequence: CASSHVDGETQYF. CDR3 bases: TGTGCCAGCAGTCACGTTGACGGAGAGACCCAGTACTTC.